This entry describes one T cell receptor (beta chain). Its antigen is undetermined. Healthy Russian Caucasian donors spanned ages about 6 to 95 years. The sample is drawn from a study of blood T cells in healthy people across ages. Overall study: Every two T cells gave about one barcoded beta molecule via template switching. Study-level findings and limits: With age, beta diversity per million T cells declined roughly linearly, significantly by 30 to 40.

Sample-barcoded 5' priming and a J-beta primer mix drove a second PCR of roughly 6 to 12 cycles. Through a template-switch adaptor with 12 random nucleotides, each cDNA molecule received a tag. TCRdb called the 5' RACE reads again in MiXCR, with one record for every CDR3 protein. The table lists just over 1 million distinct CDR3 sequences, 35% to 55% of them singletons. Germline loops: CDR1 MNHNS, CDR2 SASEGT. CDR3 length: 15 residues. J was trimmed by 11 bases and V by 6 bases; bases with no gene match: 18. The chain employs TRBV6-1 and TRBJ2-5, with TRBD2 matching 7 bases. This receptor was obtained from a woman in her fifties or sixties in good health. Material: blood. CDR3 coding DNA: TGTGCCAGCAGCCTACTGGTGGGAGGGCCAAGTGAGCAGTACTTC. This translates into CASSLLVGGPSEQYF.